Below are 5 T cell receptor beta chains sequenced from a single sample in a study of molecular identifiers for immune sequencing clone quantification. In TCRdb, the PCR reads were re-called with MiXCR into one record per CDR3 protein. The table has about 510,000 distinct CDR3 sequences, 20% to 25% seen once; the top ten hold under 0.85%. Input material: naive CD8+ T cells from blood, with Jurkat cell RNA spiked in. The subset was: FACS-sorted CD8+CD4-CCR7+CD45RA+ naive T cells. All receptors derive from a human donor in good health. Some libraries in this study had Jurkat cell RNA spiked in.

This chain links TRBV19 with TRBJ2-3; D gene uncertain. The CDR3 runs to 13 residues. V was trimmed by 7 bases and J by 6 bases, leaving 14 bases between them. The germline CDR1 and CDR2 sequences are LNHDA and SQIVND (reference sequence). Here the CDR3 DNA reads TGTGCCAGTAATATGGCAGTGTGGGATACGCAGTATTTT. It encodes CASNMAVWDTQYF.

As to this clonotype: A much larger clone is a single base away; this may be a read error. The rearrangement links TRBV20-1 to TRBJ1-1; possibly TRBD1 for D (5 bases). The CDR3 sequence is 13 residues long. CDR1 is DFQATT, CDR2 SNEGSKA, per germline (reference sequence). The V end was cut by 0 bases, the J end by 7 bases, with 12 bases between. CDR3 coding DNA: TGCAGTGCTAGAGAGGGGGGGGACTATGAAGCTTTCTTT. This gives the protein CSAREGGDYEAFF.

This chain joins TRBV24-1 and TRBJ1-2, with D unresolved. The germline V gene has CDR1 KGHDR and CDR2 SFDVKD. CDR3 length: 14 amino acids. Trimming shortened V by 0 bases and J by 3 bases, and 7 bases separated the two germline ends. For the CDR3, the DNA is TGTGCCACCAGTGATTTGAGGGAGGACTATGGCTACACCTTC. Translation gives CATSDLREDYGYTF.

As regards this clonotype: Since a much larger clone is just one base distant, this may be a read error. The V call is TRBV5-1, the J call TRBJ2-3, with 7 bases matching TRBD2. V shed 4 bases, J shed 2 bases, and the junction held 10 bases outside the gene matches. This CDR3 contains 16 residues. Germline values: CDR1 SGHRS, CDR2 YFSETQ. CDR3 DNA sequence: TGCGCCAGCAGCCCGGTGACTAGCTCACACACAGATACGCAGTATTTT. It is translated as CASSPVTSSHTDTQYF.

This clonotype has at least ten counts. The gene calls are TRBV20-1 and TRBJ2-6; D call uncertain. The germline CDR1 and CDR2 sequences are DFQATT and SNEGSKA (reference sequence). The length of the CDR3 is 14 residues. V was cut by 0 bases and J by 0 bases, with 3 bases left in between. The chain's CDR3 is CSARDSSGANVLTF. CDR3 coding DNA: TGCAGTGCTAGAGACAGCTCTGGGGCCAACGTCCTGACTTTC.